This TCR beta chain was sequenced in a study of blood T cells in healthy people across ages. About the research overall: Per two T cells, template switching captured roughly one barcoded beta molecule. Notes on the study in general: Older age went with lower TCR beta diversity per million T cells, in a roughly linear way. PBMCs that were unsorted prevented a conclusive naive versus antigen-experienced comparison.

Comments on this clonotype: Antigen specificity is unknown.

A second PCR of 7 to 11 cycles used a sample-barcoded 5' primer and a J-beta primer mix. Via MiXCR, TCRdb re-called the 5' RACE reads, giving one row per CDR3 protein. The table shows 1,300,000 or so distinct CDR3 sequences, with approximately 59% occurring only once. The V gene lost 1 base and the J gene lost 11 bases, with 13 bases spanning the gap. The CDR3 is made up of 13 amino acids. Germline V gene lookup returns CDR1 LGHNA and CDR2 YSLEER. The sequenced sample consisted of blood. The V and J genes are TRBV4-3 and TRBJ2-3; no reliable D call. The receptor was isolated from a man between 18 and 35 years old in good health. This CDR3 reads CASSQVRAGMQYF. As DNA, the CDR3 is TGCGCCAGCAGCCAAGTTCGGGCTGGGATGCAGTATTTT.